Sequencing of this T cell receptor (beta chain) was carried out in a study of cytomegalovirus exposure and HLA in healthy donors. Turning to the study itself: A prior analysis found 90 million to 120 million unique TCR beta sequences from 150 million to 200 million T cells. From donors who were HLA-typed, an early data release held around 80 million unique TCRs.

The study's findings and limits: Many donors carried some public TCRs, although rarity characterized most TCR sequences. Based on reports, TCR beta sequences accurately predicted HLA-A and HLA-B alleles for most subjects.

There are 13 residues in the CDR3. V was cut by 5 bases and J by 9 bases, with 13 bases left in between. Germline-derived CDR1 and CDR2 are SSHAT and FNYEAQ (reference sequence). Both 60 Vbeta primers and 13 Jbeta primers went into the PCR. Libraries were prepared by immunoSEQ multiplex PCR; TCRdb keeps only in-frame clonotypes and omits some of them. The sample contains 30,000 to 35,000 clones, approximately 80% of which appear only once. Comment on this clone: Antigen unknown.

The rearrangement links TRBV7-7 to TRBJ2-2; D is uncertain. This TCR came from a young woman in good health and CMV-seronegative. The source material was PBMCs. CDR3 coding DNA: TGTGCCAGCAGCCGTTTCTCTAGAAGGGAGCTGTTTTTT. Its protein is CASSRFSRRELFF.